Listed below are T cell receptor beta chains from one sample, sequenced in a study of regulatory T cells in long-lasting Graves disease. TCRdb processed the multiplex PCR reads anew with MiXCR; each CDR3 protein has one entry. The profile shows 350,000 to 450,000 distinct CDR3 sequences, over 15% of them singletons. The data were also submitted as part of a second study, on T cells in Graves' hyperthyroidism and ophthalmopathy.

The starting material was peripheral blood mononuclear cells (PBMCs), obtained at new diagnosis, from a patient treated with antithyroid drugs. These receptors originate from a man aged 35 to 55 with Graves disease. Each CDR3 is given with its conserved first and last residue. Each record gives: V gene, clone size, J gene, CDR3 protein. Rows give clone size only sometimes, using once, few, many, or a class for an expanded clone.

TRBV6-5	-	TRBJ2-3	CASSYEAVSTDTQYF
TRBV2	many	TRBJ2-7	CASTEFTYEQYF
TRBV10-3	few	TRBJ1-2	CAIRDDSRRGYGYTF
TRBV28	many	TRBJ1-1	CASSSRTALEAFF
TRBV2	few	TRBJ2-4	CASQGQEPTKNIQYF
TRBV20-1	-	TRBJ2-7	CSARPHGAYEQYF
TRBV12-3/TRBV12-4	many	TRBJ2-7	CASSPPYTYEQYF
TRBV6-1	-	TRBJ2-5	CASRGIAGVETQYF
TRBV7-2	-	TRBJ2-1	CASSLGLAGVFNEQFF
TRBV28	-	TRBJ1-2	CASQSAGWYGYTF